This TCR beta chain was sequenced for a study of blood T cell repertoires in COVID-19. Study summary: COVID-19 samples collected from the United States, Italy and Spain covered acute and convalescent phases. From T cells, B-cell-depleted T cells, or PBMCs came the material, which was cDNA or gDNA.

CDR1 is SGHNT, CDR2 YYREEE, per germline (reference sequence). This CDR3 comprises 16 residues. Trimming stripped 4 bases from V and 0 bases from J, with 15 bases between. Source study methods: It was from reference gene primer amplification that nucleated cell counts were estimated. The assay was immunoSEQ multiplex PCR, and TCRdb's table has in-frame clones only and misses some. V, J and clone size are taken as reported in that table, and D and trimming were inferred from the DNA itself. The sample records roughly 100,000 clones, around 90% being singletons. The sequence came from a man aged 50 to 59 with active COVID-19. The rearrangement links TRBV5-4 to TRBJ2-3; D possibly corresponds to TRBD2 (6 bases). The sample consisted of peripheral blood. CDR3 amino acids: CASSERGGSSTDTQYF. The CDR3 DNA reads as TGTGCCAGCAGCGAGCGTGGGGGGTCTAGCACAGATACGCAGTATTTT.